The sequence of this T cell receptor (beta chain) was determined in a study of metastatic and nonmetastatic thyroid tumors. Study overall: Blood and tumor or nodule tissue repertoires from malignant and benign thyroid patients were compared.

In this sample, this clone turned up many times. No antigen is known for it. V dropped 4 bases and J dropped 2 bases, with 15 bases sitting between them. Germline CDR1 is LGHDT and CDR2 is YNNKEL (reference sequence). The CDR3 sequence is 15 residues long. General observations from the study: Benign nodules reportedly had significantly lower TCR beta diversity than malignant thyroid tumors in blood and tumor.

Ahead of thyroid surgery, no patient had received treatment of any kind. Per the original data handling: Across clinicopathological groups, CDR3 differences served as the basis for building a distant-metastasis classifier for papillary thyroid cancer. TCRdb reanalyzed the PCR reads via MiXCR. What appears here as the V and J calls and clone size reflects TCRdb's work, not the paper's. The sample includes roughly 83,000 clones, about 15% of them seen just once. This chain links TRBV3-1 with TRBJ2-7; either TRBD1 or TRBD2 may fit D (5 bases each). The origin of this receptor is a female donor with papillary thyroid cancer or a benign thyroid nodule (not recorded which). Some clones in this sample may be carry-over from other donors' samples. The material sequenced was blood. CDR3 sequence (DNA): TGTGCCAGCAGCCCTAGCCGGGACCCGGCCTACGAGCAGTACTTC. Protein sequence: CASSPSRDPAYEQYF.